This TCR beta chain was recovered during a study of control samples from healthy donors and cancer patients. Libraries were prepared by immunoSEQ multiplex PCR; TCRdb keeps only in-frame clonotypes and omits some of them. The data contain approximately 160,000 clones, 91% of them singletons. The CDR3 extends over 16 amino acids. In germline, CDR1 is SGHRS, CDR2 YFSETQ. J gave up 4 bases and V 7 bases, and 14 bases lay outside the gene matches. This receptor was identified in a woman in her forties in good health. This rearrangement joins TRBV5-1 to TRBJ2-1; 7 nucleotides line up with TRBD1. Sequenced sample: blood. CDR3: CASAGTTGQLYNEQFF. The CDR3 DNA reads TGCGCCAGCGCTGGCACGACGGGACAGCTATACAATGAGCAGTTCTTC.